This TCR beta chain was profiled in a study of blood T cell repertoires in COVID-19. This CDR3 contains 18 residues. V shed 4 bases and J 0 bases; nucleotides not matched to a gene: 9. Germline lookup yields CDR1 SGDLS and CDR2 YYNGEE. The protocol was immunoSEQ multiplex PCR, while the TCRdb copy is restricted to in-frame clones and leaves out a portion. The table has some 460,000 clones, more than 85% seen once. The sequenced sample was peripheral blood. The TCR comes from a woman in her twenties or thirties with acute or convalescent COVID-19. The gene calls are TRBV9 and TRBJ2-1; 11 bases align to TRBD2. The chain's CDR3 is CASSLASGGPSSYNEQFF. CDR3 nucleotide sequence: TGTGCCAGCAGCTTGGCTAGCGGGGGGCCAAGCTCCTACAATGAGCAGTTCTTC.